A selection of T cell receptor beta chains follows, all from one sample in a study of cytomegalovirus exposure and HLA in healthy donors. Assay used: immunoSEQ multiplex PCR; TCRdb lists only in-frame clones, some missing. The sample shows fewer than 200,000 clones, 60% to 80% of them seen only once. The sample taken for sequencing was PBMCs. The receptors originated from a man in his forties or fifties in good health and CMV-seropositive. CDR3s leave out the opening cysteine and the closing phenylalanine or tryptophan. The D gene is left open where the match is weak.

CDR3 protein: ASSLGPTGGGNQPQH
D gene: TRBD1
J gene: TRBJ1-5
V gene: TRBV5-1

CDR3 protein: ASSIDSVGFQETQY
D gene: -
J gene: TRBJ2-5
V gene: TRBV5-1

CDR3 protein: ASSQVGAETQY
D gene: -
J gene: TRBJ2-5
V gene: TRBV14

CDR3 protein: ASSATQGYRNQPQH
D gene: -
J gene: TRBJ1-5
V gene: TRBV19

CDR3 protein: ATSTGQGRQPQH
D gene: TRBD1
J gene: TRBJ1-5
V gene: TRBV15

CDR3 protein: ASSDGGQETQY
D gene: TRBD2
J gene: TRBJ2-5
V gene: TRBV10-1

CDR3 protein: SARLSGKQF
D gene: -
J gene: TRBJ2-1
V gene: TRBV20-1

CDR3 protein: ASSSLAGGSYNEQF
D gene: TRBD2
J gene: TRBJ2-1
V gene: TRBV18

CDR3 protein: ASSAWGQGQETQY
D gene: TRBD1
J gene: TRBJ2-5
V gene: TRBV6-1

CDR3 protein: ASSSPTSLAGVGDTQY
D gene: TRBD2
J gene: TRBJ2-3
V gene: TRBV11-3

CDR3 protein: ASSPSRAGGNNEQF
D gene: TRBD2
J gene: TRBJ2-1
V gene: TRBV2

CDR3 protein: ASRLTGGGYNEQF
D gene: TRBD1
J gene: TRBJ2-1
V gene: TRBV27

CDR3 protein: ASSDRDGGNQPQH
D gene: -
J gene: TRBJ1-5
V gene: TRBV10-2

CDR3 protein: ASTKLENTGELF
D gene: -
J gene: TRBJ2-2
V gene: TRBV19

CDR3 protein: ASSTNSVEVF
D gene: -
J gene: TRBJ2-2
V gene: TRBV19

CDR3 protein: SVDRVEAF
D gene: -
J gene: TRBJ1-1
V gene: TRBV29-1

CDR3 protein: ASSDPGQGGEKLF
D gene: TRBD1
J gene: TRBJ1-4
V gene: TRBV25-1